This T cell receptor beta chain originates from a study of cytomegalovirus exposure and HLA in healthy donors. At the level of the study: In terms of ancestry, the Caucasian-associated cluster contained roughly 80% of the approximately 380 genotyped donors. Study-wide results and limits: CMV serostatus stood as the only immune exposure information on hand. A list of approximately 160 TCR beta chains associated with cytomegalovirus was given.

PCR amplification relied on 60 Vbeta primers (plus 13 Jbeta primers). Sequencing was performed with immunoSEQ multiplex PCR; in TCRdb, only in-frame clones are kept and a portion is missing. The top ten hold around 1.4% of the sample, which has 180,000 or so clones, 65% to 85% seen once. In regard to this clone: The antigen remains undetermined.

Germline CDR1 reads SGHRS; CDR2 reads YFSETQ. V lost 2 bases to trimming and J lost 2 bases; unmatched junction nucleotides: 8. This CDR3 is built from 16 residues. Healthy individuals who donated bone marrow served as the donors. J is TRBJ2-3 and V is TRBV5-1; 7 positions agree with TRBD2. Sequenced material: PBMCs. The receptor's source is a girl under 18 in good health and CMV-seropositive. CDR3 region: CASSFELAPYTDTQYF. CDR3 in DNA: TGCGCCAGCAGCTTTGAACTAGCGCCATACACAGATACGCAGTATTTT.